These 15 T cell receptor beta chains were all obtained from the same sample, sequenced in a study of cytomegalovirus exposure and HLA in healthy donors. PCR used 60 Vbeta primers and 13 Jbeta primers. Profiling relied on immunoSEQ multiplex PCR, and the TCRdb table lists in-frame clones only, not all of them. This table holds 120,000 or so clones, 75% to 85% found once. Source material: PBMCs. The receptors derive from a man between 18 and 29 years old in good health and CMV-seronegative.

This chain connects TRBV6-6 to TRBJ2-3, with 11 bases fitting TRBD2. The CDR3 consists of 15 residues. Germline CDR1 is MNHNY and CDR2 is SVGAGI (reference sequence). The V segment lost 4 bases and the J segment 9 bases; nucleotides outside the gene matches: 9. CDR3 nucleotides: TGTGCCAGCAGTTCAACTAGCGGGAGCACCCGGACGCAGTATTTT. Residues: CASSSTSGSTRTQYF.

CDR3 DNA: TGTGCCAGCAGCCCCCAGGGGACGGCCTACAATGAGCAGTTCTTC. Translating it yields CASSPQGTAYNEQFF. The V and J genes are TRBV5-4 and TRBJ2-1; D might be TRBD1 (6 bases). This CDR3 spans 15 amino acids. V dropped 4 bases and J dropped 2 bases, with 13 bases sitting between them. Looked up from germline, CDR1 is SGHNT and CDR2 is YYREEE (reference sequence).

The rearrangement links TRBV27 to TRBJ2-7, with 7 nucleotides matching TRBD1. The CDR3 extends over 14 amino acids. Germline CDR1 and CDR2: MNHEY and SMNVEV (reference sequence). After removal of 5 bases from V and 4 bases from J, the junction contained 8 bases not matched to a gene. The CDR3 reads CASSITGQPYEQYF. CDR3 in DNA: TGTGCCAGCAGTATAACGGGACAGCCTTACGAGCAGTACTTC.

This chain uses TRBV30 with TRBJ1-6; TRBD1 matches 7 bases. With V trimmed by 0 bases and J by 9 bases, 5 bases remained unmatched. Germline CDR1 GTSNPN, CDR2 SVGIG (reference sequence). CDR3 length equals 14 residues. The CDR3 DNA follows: TGTGCCTGGAGTGTTTCGGCAGGGGGTTCACCCCTCCACTTT. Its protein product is CAWSVSAGGSPLHF. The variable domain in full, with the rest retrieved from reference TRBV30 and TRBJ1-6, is SQTIHQWPATLVQPVGSPLSLECTVEGTSNPNLYWYRQAAGRGLQLLFYSVGIGQISSEVPQNLSASRPQDRQFILSSKKLLLSDSGFYLCAWSVSAGGSPLHFGNGTRLTVT.

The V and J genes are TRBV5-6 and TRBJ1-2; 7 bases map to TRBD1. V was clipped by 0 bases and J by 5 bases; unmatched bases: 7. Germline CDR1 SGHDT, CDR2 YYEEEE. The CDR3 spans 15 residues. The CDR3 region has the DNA TGTGCCAGCAGCTTGGTTGGACAGGCCCAATATGGCTACACCTTC. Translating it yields CASSLVGQAQYGYTF.

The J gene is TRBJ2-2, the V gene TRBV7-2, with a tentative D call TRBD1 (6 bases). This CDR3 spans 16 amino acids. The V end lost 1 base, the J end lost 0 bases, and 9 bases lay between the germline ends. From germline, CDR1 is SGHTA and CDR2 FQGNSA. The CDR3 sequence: CASSLGGTTNTGELFF. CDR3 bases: TGTGCCAGCAGCTTAGGGGGGACAACGAACACCGGGGAGCTGTTTTTT. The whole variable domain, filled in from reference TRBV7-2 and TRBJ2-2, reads GAGVSQSPSNKVTEKGKDVELRCDPISGHTALYWYRQSLGQGLEFLIYFQGNSAPDKSGLPSDRFSAERTGGSVSTLTIQRTQQEDSAVYLCASSLGGTTNTGELFFGEGSRLTVL.

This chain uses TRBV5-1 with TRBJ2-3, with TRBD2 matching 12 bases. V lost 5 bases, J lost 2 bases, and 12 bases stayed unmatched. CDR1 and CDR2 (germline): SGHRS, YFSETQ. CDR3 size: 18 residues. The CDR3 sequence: CASRKLAGGPGVTDTQYF. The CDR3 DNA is TGCGCCAGCAGGAAGCTAGCGGGAGGGCCCGGGGTCACAGATACGCAGTATTTT.

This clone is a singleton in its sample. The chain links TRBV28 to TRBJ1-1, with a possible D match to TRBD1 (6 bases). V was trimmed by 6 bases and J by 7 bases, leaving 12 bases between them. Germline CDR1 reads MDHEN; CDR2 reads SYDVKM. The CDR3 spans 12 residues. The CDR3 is CASRIRGNEAFF. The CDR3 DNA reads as TGTGCCAGCAGAATAAGGGGGAATGAAGCTTTCTTT.

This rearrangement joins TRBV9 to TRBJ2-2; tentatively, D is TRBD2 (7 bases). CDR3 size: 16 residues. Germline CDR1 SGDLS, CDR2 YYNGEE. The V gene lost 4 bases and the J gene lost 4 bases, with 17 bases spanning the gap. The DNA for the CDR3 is TGTGCCAGCAGCTGGGGGGCTAGCGGAACCACCGGGGAGCTGTTTTTT. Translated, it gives CASSWGASGTTGELFF.

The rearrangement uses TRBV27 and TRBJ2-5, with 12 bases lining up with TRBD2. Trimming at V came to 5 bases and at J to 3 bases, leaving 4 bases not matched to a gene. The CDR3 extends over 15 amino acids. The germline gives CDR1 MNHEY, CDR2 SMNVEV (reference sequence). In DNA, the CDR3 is TGTGCCAGCAGTATATGGACTAGCGGGAAAGAGACCCAGTACTTC. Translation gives CASSIWTSGKETQYF.

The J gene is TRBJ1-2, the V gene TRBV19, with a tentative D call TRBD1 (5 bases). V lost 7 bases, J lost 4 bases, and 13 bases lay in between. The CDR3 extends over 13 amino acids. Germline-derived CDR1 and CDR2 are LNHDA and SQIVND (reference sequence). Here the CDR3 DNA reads TGTGCCAGTAAAACCAGCCAGGGCTATGGCTACACCTTC. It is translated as CASKTSQGYGYTF.

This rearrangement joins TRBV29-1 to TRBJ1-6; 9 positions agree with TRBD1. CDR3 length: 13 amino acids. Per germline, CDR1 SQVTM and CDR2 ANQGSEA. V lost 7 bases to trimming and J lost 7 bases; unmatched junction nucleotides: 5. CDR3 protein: CSAKGQGNSPLHF. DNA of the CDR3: TGCAGCGCCAAGGGACAGGGAAATTCACCCCTCCACTTT.

The CDR3 reads CASVLKRELTDTQYF. Written as DNA, the CDR3 is TGTGCCAGCGTTCTAAAGCGGGAGCTGACAGATACGCAGTATTTT. The V gene is TRBV7-9, the J gene TRBJ2-3; 8 bases align to TRBD2. The length of the CDR3 is 15 residues. J gave up 3 bases and V 8 bases, and 10 bases lay outside the gene matches. Germline V CDR1 and CDR2: SEHNR, FQNEAQ (reference sequence).

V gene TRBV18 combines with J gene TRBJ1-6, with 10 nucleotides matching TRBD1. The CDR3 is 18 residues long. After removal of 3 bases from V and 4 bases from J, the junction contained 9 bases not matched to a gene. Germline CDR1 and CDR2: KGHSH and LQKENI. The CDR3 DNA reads TGTGCCAGCTCACCCGTAGACAGGGGGCGGAAATATAATTCACCCCTCCACTTT. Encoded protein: CASSPVDRGRKYNSPLHF.

The CDR3 nucleotides are TGCAGCGTCGTAAAAACAGGGGAGACCCAGTACTTC. This sequence encodes CSVVKTGETQYF. The V call is TRBV29-1, the J call TRBJ2-5; a possible D gene is TRBD1 (6 bases). The CDR3 is 12 amino acids. With 6 bases removed from V and 5 bases from J, the gap between germline ends came to 13 bases. Looked up from germline, CDR1 is SQVTM and CDR2 is ANQGSEA.